These 9 T cell receptor beta chains share one sample of origin, sequenced in a study of blood T cell repertoires in COVID-19 (TCRdb year 2020). The library relied on the immunoSEQ multiplex PCR assay. TCRdb holds this immuneACCESS table with in-frame rearrangements only. Some clones are missing; in checked studies, unresolved V genes explain under half, and the rest has no known cause. The sample contains hundreds of thousands of clones, 75% to 90% of them found a single time. The biggest ten clones account for roughly 7.1% of the sample. Sequencing was performed on peripheral blood. These receptors all come from a woman aged 60-75 years with COVID-19, enrolled during active disease.

V and J are TRBV5-6 and TRBJ2-3; 10 nucleotides align to TRBD2. CDR3 size: 15 residues. V lost 4 bases, J lost 6 bases, and 8 bases stayed unmatched. Germline CDR1 SGHDT, CDR2 YYEEEE. The CDR3 loop is CASSMGLARSDTQYF. In nucleotides, the CDR3 is TGTGCCAGCAGCATGGGACTAGCGAGGTCTGATACGCAGTATTTT. Filled out from reference TRBV5-6 and TRBJ2-3, the complete variable domain reads DAGVTQSPTHLIKTRGQQVTLRCSPKSGHDTVSWYQQALGQGPQFIFQYYEEEERQRGNFPDRFSGHQFPNYSSELNVNALLLGDSALYLCASSMGLARSDTQYFGPGTRLTVL.

The DNA for the CDR3 is TGCGCCAGCAGCTCCCCCTCCGGAACAGGGTCCTGGGAGACCCAGTACTTC. The encoded protein is CASSSPSGTGSWETQYF. The chain uses TRBV5-1 and TRBJ2-5; D may be TRBD1 (6 bases). The length of the CDR3 is 17 residues. Trimming left V 3 bases short and J 5 bases short, with 23 bases between. Germline CDR1 is SGHRS and CDR2 is YFSETQ.

This sequence joins TRBV14 and TRBJ1-2; D remains ambiguous. The CDR3 runs to 16 residues. Germline CDR1 SGHDN, CDR2 FVKESK. Trimming stripped 0 bases from V and 1 base from J, with 12 bases between. CDR3 loop: CASSQEYGSYNYGYTF. For the CDR3, the DNA is TGTGCCAGCAGCCAAGAATACGGGTCCTATAACTATGGCTACACCTTC.

V gene TRBV11-1 combines with J gene TRBJ2-5; tentative D call: TRBD2 (6 bases). The CDR3 has 15 residues. From germline, CDR1 is SGHAT and CDR2 FQDESV (reference sequence). Deletions cut 1 base from V and 5 bases from J, with 14 bases between. The CDR3 sequence: CASSLDGSGRETQYF. The DNA for the CDR3 is TGTGCCAGCAGCTTAGACGGATCAGGGAGGGAGACCCAGTACTTC.

The chain employs TRBV4-1 and TRBJ2-3, with 14 bases matching TRBD2. J was trimmed by 2 bases and V by 3 bases; bases with no gene match: 10. There are 19 residues in the CDR3. The germline CDR1 and CDR2 sequences are MGHRA and YSYEKL. The CDR3 loop reads CASSQRTSGGFTSTDTQYF. CDR3 DNA: TGCGCCAGCAGCCAGCGGACTAGCGGGGGGTTTACATCCACAGATACGCAGTATTTT.

This chain links TRBV11-2 with TRBJ1-3; unclear D gene. V was pared by 0 bases and J by 3 bases, with 12 bases between. Per the germline V gene, CDR1 is SGHAT and CDR2 is FQNNGV. The CDR3 spans 16 residues. CDR3 nucleotide sequence: TGTGCCAGCAGCTTAGACCCGGCGGGTGGTGGAAACACCATATATTTT. Translated: CASSLDPAGGGNTIYF.

A single count supports this clone. V gene TRBV23-1 combines with J gene TRBJ1-3; TRBD1 is a possible D gene (6 bases). TRBV23-1 is an ORF, with its function uncertain. V dropped 6 bases and J dropped 3 bases, with 24 bases sitting between them. The CDR3 covers 18 residues. In DNA, the CDR3 is TGCGCCAGCAGACCTACGCCGCGGGGGCCTCCGGGTGGAAACACCATATATTTT. Translated, it gives CASRPTPRGPPGGNTIYF.

This chain connects TRBV9 to TRBJ2-5; TRBD1 aligns across 8 bases. CDR1 is SGDLS and CDR2 is YYNGEE in the germline V gene. The CDR3 covers 14 residues. With V trimmed by 2 bases and J by 5 bases, 5 bases remained unmatched. The CDR3 loop is CASSVTGDGETQYF. CDR3 sequence (DNA): TGTGCCAGCAGCGTGACAGGGGATGGGGAGACCCAGTACTTC.

Only one count was recorded for this clone. V is TRBV9 and J is TRBJ2-1, with D tentatively TRBD2 (6 bases). This CDR3 contains 13 residues. Germline V gene data show CDR1 as SGDLS and CDR2 as YYNGEE. Trimming cost V 4 bases and J 6 bases, with 11 bases left between them. The CDR3, as DNA: TGTGCCAGCAGCCCAGGAGGGGTCAATGAGCAGTTCTTC. Translating gives CASSPGGVNEQFF. The full variable domain, in which reference TRBV9 and TRBJ2-1 provide the parts outside the CDR3, is DSGVTQTPKHLITATGQRVTLRCSPRSGDLSVYWYQQSLDQGLQFLIQYYNGEERAKGNILERFSAQQFPDLHSELNLSSLELGDSALYFCASSPGGVNEQFFGPGTRLTVL.